Below are 2 T cell receptor beta chains sequenced from a single sample in a study of T cells in Graves' hyperthyroidism and ophthalmopathy. Researchers took RNA transcripts and amplified the TCR beta CDR3 regions from them. Primed by the HTBI set, a first-round RT-PCR was run on the TCR CDR3. TCRdb independently ran MiXCR on the multiplex PCR reads; one entry per CDR3 protein. This table has approximately 150,000 distinct CDR3 sequences, 9.4% appearing once. Sequences were obtained from blood. The receptors were sampled from a woman aged 18-29 years with Graves' hyperthyroidism that later progressed to Graves' ophthalmopathy.

This clonotype has ten or more counts. The J gene is TRBJ1-6, the V gene TRBV2; D unresolved. CDR1 is SNHLY and CDR2 is FYNNEI in the germline V gene. V was pared by 7 bases and J by 7 bases, with 11 bases between. The CDR3 totals 13 residues. The CDR3 DNA sequence: TGTGCCAGCACCCCCGTACGAAATTCACCCCTCCACTTT. Its protein is CASTPVRNSPLHF. Supplemented by reference TRBV2 and TRBJ1-6, the full variable domain reads EPEVTQTPSHQVTQMGQEVILRCVPISNHLYFYWYRQILGQKVEFLVSFYNNEISEKSEIFDDQFSVERPDGSNFTLKIRSTKLEDSAMYFCASTPVRNSPLHFGNGTRLTVT.

This clonotype showed up many times. The CDR3 sequence: CASSFRRTGAWREGLDQYF. The CDR3 DNA follows: TGTGCCAGCAGTTTCCGAAGGACAGGGGCCTGGCGGGAGGGCCTCGACCAGTACTTC. The chain carries TRBV12-3 or TRBV12-4 and TRBJ2-5; D might be TRBD1 or TRBD2, each matching 9 bases. The CDR3 runs to 19 residues. V was trimmed by 3 bases and J by 10 bases, leaving 33 bases between them.